The rows below give T cell receptor beta chains drawn from one sample of a study of tumor-infiltrating lymphocytes in primary liver carcinoma. TCRdb analysed the multiplex PCR reads with MiXCR anew, one entry per CDR3 protein. This sample has 75,000 to 80,000 distinct CDR3 sequences, with around 66% found just once. The sample taken for sequencing was tumor-adjacent normal liver tissue. The receptor set was obtained from a man in his forties or fifties with primary liver carcinoma and hepatitis B virus infection. Both conserved end residues are part of each CDR3. A D gene is named only where the DNA matches it firmly. Clone size is shown for a subset of rows, as once, few, many or a class of expanded clone.

v_call: TRBV10-2; d_call: NA; j_call: TRBJ1-5; clone_size: NA; cdr3_aa: CANSEEPYSNQPQHF; cdr3_nt: TGCGCCAACAGTGAAGAGCCCTACAGCAATCAGCCCCAGCATTTT
v_call: TRBV29-1; d_call: NA; j_call: TRBJ2-2; clone_size: few; cdr3_aa: CSVGTGNTGELFF; cdr3_nt: TGCAGCGTGGGCACGGGGAACACCGGGGAGCTGTTTTTT
v_call: TRBV28; d_call: TRBD2; j_call: TRBJ2-7; clone_size: once; cdr3_aa: CTGSFFGLVGGRISYEQYF; cdr3_nt: TGTACCGGCAGTTTTTTCGGACTAGTGGGAGGGCGGATCTCCTACGAGCAGTACTTC
v_call: TRBV4-3; d_call: TRBD1; j_call: TRBJ2-7; clone_size: NA; cdr3_aa: CASSHGGGTGGYEQYF; cdr3_nt: TGCGCCAGCAGCCATGGGGGCGGGACAGGGGGCTACGAGCAGTACTTC
v_call: TRBV5-6; d_call: NA; j_call: TRBJ2-1; clone_size: NA; cdr3_aa: CASSMEGLNSYNEQFF; cdr3_nt: TGTGCCAGCAGCATGGAGGGGCTGAACTCCTACAATGAGCAGTTCTTC
v_call: TRBV29-1; d_call: TRBD1; j_call: TRBJ2-3; clone_size: NA; cdr3_aa: CSVRGRVTDTQYF; cdr3_nt: TGCAGCGTCAGGGGGCGGGTGACAGATACACAGTATTTT
v_call: TRBV5-6; d_call: TRBD2; j_call: TRBJ2-2; clone_size: NA; cdr3_aa: CASSHRRGVMNTGELFF; cdr3_nt: TGTGCCAGCAGCCACCGTCGGGGGGTGATGAACACCGGGGAGCTATTTTTT
v_call: TRBV29-1; d_call: NA; j_call: TRBJ2-7; clone_size: few; cdr3_aa: CSVLPGVYEQYF; cdr3_nt: TGCAGCGTACTACCGGGAGTCTACGAGCAGTACTTC
v_call: TRBV4-2; d_call: TRBD1; j_call: TRBJ1-1; clone_size: NA; cdr3_aa: CARSLSGTGSEASF; cdr3_nt: TGTGCCAGAAGCCTGTCCGGGACAGGGTCTGAAGCTTCCTTT
v_call: TRBV12-3/TRBV12-4; d_call: TRBD1; j_call: TRBJ1-1; clone_size: NA; cdr3_aa: CAKSSTGTGVTEAFF; cdr3_nt: TGTGCCAAGAGTTCTACCGGGACAGGGGTGACTGAAGCTTTCTTT
v_call: TRBV11-2; d_call: NA; j_call: TRBJ2-7; clone_size: NA; cdr3_aa: CASSFDSTYKRYF; cdr3_nt: TGTGCCAGTAGCTTCGACAGCACCTACAAGCGGTACTTC
v_call: TRBV4-3; d_call: NA; j_call: TRBJ2-2; clone_size: NA; cdr3_aa: CASSQYLFVGLAGGTGELFF; cdr3_nt: TGCGCCAGCAGCCAATATCTATTCGTCGGTCTAGCAGGAGGCACCGGGGAGCTGTTTTTT
v_call: TRBV23-1; d_call: TRBD1; j_call: TRBJ2-7; clone_size: NA; cdr3_aa: CASSQSGDRTDCEQYF; cdr3_nt: TGCGCCAGTAGTCAATCGGGGGACAGGACAGACTGCGAGCAGTACTTC
v_call: TRBV5-4; d_call: TRBD2; j_call: TRBJ2-1; clone_size: NA; cdr3_aa: CASSPRGLAGGSEQFF; cdr3_nt: TGTGCGAGTAGCCCGAGGGGACTAGCGGGAGGCAGTGAGCAGTTCTTC
v_call: TRBV20-1; d_call: TRBD2; j_call: TRBJ2-3; clone_size: few; cdr3_aa: CSAGTSGDTQYF; cdr3_nt: TGCAGTGCTGGGACTAGCGGAGATACGCAGTATTTT
v_call: TRBV29-1; d_call: NA; j_call: TRBJ2-7; clone_size: NA; cdr3_aa: CSVEARGRDSYEQYF; cdr3_nt: TGCAGCGTTGAAGCTCGGGGCCGGGACTCCTACGAGCAGTACTTC
v_call: TRBV11-3; d_call: NA; j_call: TRBJ2-1; clone_size: NA; cdr3_aa: CASGLWRQDTRGSYNEQFF; cdr3_nt: TGTGCCAGCGGCTTATGGCGGCAGGATACTCGGGGGTCCTACAATGAGCAGTTCTTC
v_call: TRBV5-4; d_call: NA; j_call: TRBJ1-5; clone_size: few; cdr3_aa: CASSHDGNSNQPQHF; cdr3_nt: TGTGCCAGCAGCCACGACGGAAATAGCAATCAGCCCCAGCATTTT
v_call: TRBV7-9; d_call: NA; j_call: TRBJ1-1; clone_size: few; cdr3_aa: CASSLGAGPEAFF; cdr3_nt: TGTGCCAGCAGCCTAGGGGCGGGCCCCGAAGCTTTCTTT
v_call: TRBV29-1; d_call: NA; j_call: TRBJ1-2; clone_size: NA; cdr3_aa: CSVPSVAGRLSGYTF; cdr3_nt: TGCAGCGTCCCCAGCGTGGCAGGAAGGCTTTCTGGCTACACCTTC
v_call: TRBV28; d_call: TRBD1; j_call: TRBJ2-3; clone_size: few; cdr3_aa: CASSSSGQSPDTQYF; cdr3_nt: TGTGCCAGCAGTTCCTCGGGACAGAGTCCAGATACGCAGTATTTT
v_call: TRBV11-1; d_call: TRBD2; j_call: TRBJ2-4; clone_size: NA; cdr3_aa: CASSFPGTRGTKNIQYF; cdr3_nt: TGTGCTAGCAGCTTTCCCGGGACTAGGGGGACCAAAAACATTCAGTACTTT
v_call: TRBV5-6; d_call: TRBD2; j_call: TRBJ2-1; clone_size: NA; cdr3_aa: CASCSEAGSSYNEQFF; cdr3_nt: TGTGCCAGCTGCTCGGAAGCGGGGAGCTCCTACAATGAGCAGTTCTTC
v_call: TRBV6-2/TRBV6-3; d_call: NA; j_call: TRBJ2-1; clone_size: NA; cdr3_aa: CAISSGGYNEQFF; cdr3_nt: TGTGCCATCAGTAGTGGGGGCTACAATGAGCAGTTCTTC
v_call: TRBV29-1; d_call: NA; j_call: TRBJ2-5; clone_size: NA; cdr3_aa: CSVLGGGQETQYF; cdr3_nt: TGCAGCGTTTTAGGCGGTGGGCAAGAGACCCAGTACTTC
v_call: TRBV5-6; d_call: TRBD1; j_call: TRBJ1-5; clone_size: NA; cdr3_aa: CASSLQGGVTNQPQHF; cdr3_nt: TGTGCCAGCAGCTTACAGGGGGGAGTGACCAACCAGCCCCAGCATTTT
v_call: TRBV10-3; d_call: TRBD1; j_call: TRBJ2-2; clone_size: NA; cdr3_aa: CAIMETEGGNTGEPFF; cdr3_nt: TGTGCCATCATGGAGACAGAAGGTGGGAACACAGGGGAGCCGTTTTTT
v_call: TRBV6-2/TRBV6-3; d_call: NA; j_call: TRBJ2-1; clone_size: once; cdr3_aa: CASSYRASSFF; cdr3_nt: TGTGCAAGCAGTTATCGTGCCTCCTCGTTCTTC
v_call: TRBV11-2; d_call: NA; j_call: TRBJ1-1; clone_size: NA; cdr3_aa: CASSPGHLNTEAFF; cdr3_nt: TGTGCCAGCAGCCCGGGACACCTGAACACTGAAGCTTTCTTT
v_call: TRBV4-3; d_call: TRBD1; j_call: TRBJ1-2; clone_size: NA; cdr3_aa: CANSQGGGGRGYTF; cdr3_nt: TGCGCCAACAGCCAAGGAGGAGGGGGCCGTGGTTACACCTTC
v_call: TRBV29-1; d_call: TRBD1; j_call: TRBJ2-3; clone_size: many; cdr3_aa: CSVLGTVRTSTDTQYF; cdr3_nt: TGCAGTGTCCTCGGGACAGTTCGCACGAGCACAGATACGCAGTATTTT
v_call: TRBV6-1; d_call: NA; j_call: TRBJ1-5; clone_size: NA; cdr3_aa: CTGSEGESDRPQHF; cdr3_nt: TGTACCGGCAGTGAGGGGGAGTCGGATCGGCCCCAGCATTTT
v_call: TRBV6-5; d_call: NA; j_call: TRBJ2-6; clone_size: NA; cdr3_aa: CASSRGRAGANVLTF; cdr3_nt: TGTGCCAGCAGCCGCGGCAGGGCTGGGGCCAACGTCCTGACCTTC
v_call: TRBV10-3; d_call: TRBD2; j_call: TRBJ2-1; clone_size: once; cdr3_aa: CAITGGLADYKSSFYNEQFF; cdr3_nt: TGTGCCATCACTGGGGGACTAGCGGATTATAAAAGTAGCTTCTACAATGAGCAGTTCTTC
v_call: TRBV11-1; d_call: NA; j_call: TRBJ2-3; clone_size: NA; cdr3_aa: CARNLATGTDTQYF; cdr3_nt: TGTGCCAGAAACTTAGCGACCGGGACAGATACGCAGTATTTT